The next 30 T cell receptor beta chains were all read from a single sample in a study of CD8 T cells in Susac syndrome. The RNA input was 0.5 to 1 ug, and it was reverse transcribed with random hexamers. TCRdb re-called the immunoSEQ multiplex PCR reads through MiXCR, storing one row per CDR3 protein. The sample carries approximately 74,000 distinct CDR3 sequences, more than 85% recorded once. Input material: CD4+ T cells from PBMCs. These receptors were obtained from a human donor with Susac syndrome.

This chain connects TRBV18 to TRBJ2-7; D possibly corresponds to TRBD1 (5 bases). The CDR3 totals 12 residues. From germline, CDR1 is KGHSH and CDR2 LQKENI. Deletions cut 5 bases from V and 0 bases from J, with 5 bases between. The CDR3 spells CASSTGSYEQYF. CDR3 nucleotides: TGTGCCAGCTCAACAGGCTCCTACGAGCAGTACTTC. Variable domain in full (rest from reference TRBV18 and TRBJ2-7): NAGVMQNPRHLVRRRGQEARLRCSPMKGHSHVYWYRQLPEEGLKFMVYLQKENIIDESGMPKERFSAEFPKEGPSILRIQQVVRGDSAAYFCASSTGSYEQYFGPGTRLTVT.

A single count supports this clonotype. The chain couples TRBV7-9 to TRBJ2-1, with a possible D match to TRBD2 (6 bases). The CDR3 is 15 amino acids. The V end lost 0 bases, the J end lost 8 bases, and 14 bases lay between the germline ends. Looked up from germline, CDR1 is SEHNR and CDR2 is FQNEAQ (reference sequence). The chain's CDR3 is CASSLASGLGDEQFF. The CDR3 region has the DNA TGTGCCAGCAGCTTAGCTAGCGGCCTGGGGGATGAGCAGTTCTTC.

The chain uses TRBV6-5 and TRBJ2-7; D is uncertain. The CDR3 sequence is 12 residues long. Germline V gene sequence: CDR1 MNHEY, CDR2 SVGAGI. V was clipped by 2 bases and J by 4 bases, with 6 bases between them. The DNA of the CDR3 is TGTGCCAGCAGTTACGATGGGTACGAGCAGTACTTC. Protein product: CASSYDGYEQYF.

The chain uses TRBV14 and TRBJ2-3; D may be TRBD2 (5 bases). V was cut by 1 base and J by 9 bases, with 17 bases left in between. The CDR3 has 15 amino acids. Germline lookup yields CDR1 SGHDN and CDR2 FVKESK. Here the CDR3 DNA reads TGTGCCAGCAGCCAAGCCTATGTTCGGGGTGGGACGCAGTATTTT. Its protein is CASSQAYVRGGTQYF.

The V call is TRBV29-1, the J call TRBJ2-7, with a possible D match to TRBD2 (5 bases). This CDR3 spans 13 amino acids. V shed 5 bases and J shed 3 bases, with 14 bases lying between them. Germline CDR1 SQVTM, CDR2 ANQGSEA. In DNA form, the CDR3 reads TGCAGCGTTATAGGACCCCGGGGCTACGAGCAGTACTTC. It translates to CSVIGPRGYEQYF.

The chain recombines TRBV30 with TRBJ1-4; D ambiguous. Germline V gene lookup returns CDR1 GTSNPN and CDR2 SVGIG (reference sequence). The CDR3 spans 15 residues. With 3 bases removed from V and 1 base from J, the gap between germline ends came to 12 bases. In DNA, the CDR3 is TGTGCCTGGAGACCTAGGACGGGAACTAATGAAAAACTGTTTTTT. It codes for CAWRPRTGTNEKLFF.

The rearrangement uses TRBV5-1 and TRBJ1-1, with D possibly being TRBD1 (6 bases). V was trimmed by 3 bases and J by 5 bases, leaving 20 bases between them. This CDR3 contains 16 residues. Germline-derived CDR1 and CDR2 are SGHRS and YFSETQ. CDR3 nucleotide sequence: TGCGCCAGCAGCTCCCTCCCGACAGGCCGGAGGACTGAAGCTTTCTTT. Translated, it gives CASSSLPTGRRTEAFF.

This clonotype was seen once. The genes are TRBV6-5 and TRBJ2-1, with 9 bases matching TRBD2. Trimming removed 10 bases from V and 6 bases from J; junction bases left unmatched: 13. The germline V gene encodes CDR1 MNHEY and CDR2 SVGAGI. The CDR3 covers 15 residues. CDR3 loop: CAIGVAGVMPNEQFF. The CDR3, as DNA: TGTGCCATCGGAGTAGCGGGAGTCATGCCCAATGAGCAGTTCTTC.

The chain recombines TRBV7-2 with TRBJ1-2, with no clear D. CDR1 and CDR2 from the germline V gene are SGHTA and FQGNSA. This CDR3 comprises 13 residues. V lost 4 bases and J 5 bases, leaving 11 bases between the germline ends. CDR3 loop: CASSSLEEYGYTF. In DNA form, the CDR3 reads TGTGCCAGCAGCTCCCTGGAGGAATATGGCTACACCTTC.

This chain uses TRBV19 with TRBJ2-1; possibly TRBD2 for D (7 bases). V was pared by 0 bases and J by 4 bases, with 19 bases between. From germline, CDR1 is LNHDA and CDR2 SQIVND (reference sequence). The CDR3 has 18 residues. CDR3 sequence (DNA): TGTGCCAGTAGTATAGAATTGGAGAGAGGGGGGGCGTACAATGAGCAGTTCTTC. It yields the protein CASSIELERGGAYNEQFF.

CDR3 protein: CASRTAWPPRSYEQYF. The CDR3 nucleotides read TGCGCCAGCAGAACCGCCTGGCCTCCACGCTCCTACGAGCAGTACTTC. This sequence joins TRBV5-1 and TRBJ2-7, with D uncertain. CDR3 size: 16 residues. Trimming pared 5 bases from V and 0 bases from J, leaving 18 bases between. Germline CDR1 SGHRS, CDR2 YFSETQ. Supplemented by reference TRBV5-1 and TRBJ2-7, the full variable domain reads KAGVTQTPRYLIKTRGQQVTLSCSPISGHRSVSWYQQTPGQGLQFLFEYFSETQRNKGNFPGRFSGRQFSNSRSEMNVSTLELGDSALYLCASRTAWPPRSYEQYFGPGTRLTVT.

This clonotype has a single count. In nucleotides, the CDR3 is TGTGCCAGCAGTTTAAAGGGGCCCAATCAGCCCCAGCATTTT. It encodes CASSLKGPNQPQHF. The chain carries TRBV27 and TRBJ1-5; weak D call: TRBD1 (5 bases). Germline V gives CDR1 MNHEY, CDR2 SMNVEV (reference sequence). V lost 2 bases and J 3 bases, leaving 8 bases between the germline ends. This CDR3 comprises 14 residues.

V gene TRBV28 combines with J gene TRBJ2-1; 8 nucleotides align to TRBD1. V lost 11 bases to trimming and J lost 3 bases; unmatched junction nucleotides: 12. The germline V gene has CDR1 MDHEN and CDR2 SYDVKM. CDR3 length equals 15 residues. The CDR3 here is CAALGKGQDYNEQFF. CDR3 nucleotide sequence: TGTGCCGCTCTCGGGAAGGGACAGGACTACAATGAGCAGTTCTTC.

The rearrangement links TRBV27 to TRBJ2-7; 8 bases are shared with TRBD1. Germline V CDR1 and CDR2: MNHEY, SMNVEV (reference sequence). V shed 6 bases, J shed 7 bases, and the junction held 23 bases outside the gene matches. CDR3 length equals 18 residues. CDR3 coding DNA: TGTGCCAGCAGGAATCCCCGGGACAGGCAGGACGGGGCCCGGGAGCAGTACTTC. Translating gives CASRNPRDRQDGAREQYF.

The chain recombines TRBV7-4 with TRBJ1-3; TRBD1 might be the D (5 bases). V lost 4 bases to trimming and J lost 6 bases, with 10 bases between them. There are 13 residues in the CDR3. Germline V gene data show CDR1 as SGHVT and CDR2 as SQSDAQ. In DNA form, the CDR3 reads TGTGCCAGCAGCTCACCCAGGGAAAACACCATATATTTT. It specifies CASSSPRENTIYF.

V and J are TRBV7-2 and TRBJ2-7, with D perhaps TRBD1 or TRBD2 (5 bases each). V was pared by 0 bases and J by 0 bases, with 18 bases between. The CDR3 is made up of 18 amino acids. Germline lookup yields CDR1 SGHTA and CDR2 FQGNSA. The CDR3 protein is CASSLAPGLGRSSYEQYF. CDR3 nucleotide sequence: TGTGCCAGCAGCTTAGCCCCGGGGCTCGGAAGGAGCTCCTACGAGCAGTACTTC.

The CDR3 nucleotides read TGTGCCAGCAGCCCTAGGGTGTCCAAAAACATTCAGTACTTC. Encoded protein: CASSPRVSKNIQYF. This chain connects TRBV4-2 to TRBJ2-4; D is ambiguous. V shed 4 bases and J shed 2 bases, with 9 bases lying between them. This CDR3 is 14 amino acids long. Germline V gene lookup returns CDR1 LGHNA and CDR2 YNFKEQ.

V and J are TRBV7-9 and TRBJ2-7; 10 nucleotides line up with TRBD2. The J segment lost 3 bases and the V segment lost 4 bases, leaving 3 bases of the junction unmatched. Germline CDR1 and CDR2: SEHNR and FQNEAQ (reference sequence). There are 14 residues in the CDR3. The CDR3 sequence: CASSSGLAVYEQYF. CDR3 bases: TGTGCCAGCAGCTCCGGACTAGCGGTCTACGAGCAGTACTTC.

The rearrangement joins TRBV20-1 to TRBJ2-3, with TRBD2 matching 11 bases. The CDR3 loop spans 17 amino acids. Germline CDR1 reads DFQATT; CDR2 reads SNEGSKA (reference sequence). J lost 3 bases, V lost 0 bases, and 8 bases had no gene match. CDR3 amino acids: CSARDRVSGGVTDTQYF. The DNA of the CDR3 is TGCAGTGCTAGAGATCGTGTTAGCGGGGGGGTTACAGATACGCAGTATTTT.

The V call is TRBV7-2, the J call TRBJ2-1; D is ambiguous. CDR3 length: 13 residues. The V and J ends lost 1 base and 8 bases respectively, with 9 bases between them. Per germline, CDR1 SGHTA and CDR2 FQGNSA. The DNA for the CDR3 is TGTGCCAGCAGCTTAGGGTTGGTCGATGAGCAGTTCTTC. The encoded protein is CASSLGLVDEQFF.

The chain combines TRBV28 with TRBJ1-1, with D unclear. The germline V gene has CDR1 MDHEN and CDR2 SYDVKM. The V and J ends lost 5 bases and 10 bases respectively, with 14 bases between them. This CDR3 has 12 amino acids. The CDR3 DNA follows: TGTGCCAGCAGTACTCGGGTAGGGCCAGCTTTCTTT. This codes for CASSTRVGPAFF.

V is TRBV5-1 and J is TRBJ2-1; 14 nucleotides align to TRBD2. Looked up from germline, CDR1 is SGHRS and CDR2 is YFSETQ. The CDR3 runs 16 residues. With 3 bases clipped from V and 5 bases from J, the junction kept 4 bases outside the gene matches. CDR3 coding DNA: TGCGCCAGCAGCTCCCCGGGACTAGCGGGAGACAATGAGCAGTTCTTC. It specifies CASSSPGLAGDNEQFF.

The chain has TRBV23-1 and TRBJ2-1; the D gene is possibly TRBD1 (6 bases). Being an ORF, TRBV23-1 has a function that is uncertain. The CDR3 has 16 residues. Trimming stripped 2 bases from V and 7 bases from J, with 18 bases between. The CDR3 loop reads CASSQKQGSPANEQFF. The CDR3 DNA is TGCGCCAGCAGTCAAAAACAGGGTTCCCCAGCGAATGAGCAGTTCTTC.

This rearrangement joins TRBV7-2 to TRBJ2-7; possibly TRBD2 for D (5 bases). The germline CDR1 and CDR2 sequences are SGHTA and FQGNSA. The CDR3 totals 13 residues. V lost 1 base and J 3 bases, leaving 7 bases between the germline ends. CDR3 loop: CASSLVAGYEQYF. DNA for the CDR3: TGTGCCAGCAGCTTAGTTGCGGGCTACGAGCAGTACTTC.

This rearrangement joins TRBV5-1 to TRBJ1-6; maybe TRBD1 (6 bases). Germline V lookup: CDR1 SGHRS, CDR2 YFSETQ. With 3 bases removed from V and 6 bases from J, the gap between germline ends came to 10 bases. The length of the CDR3 is 14 residues. The CDR3 reads CASSSGTSNSPLHF. The CDR3 DNA reads as TGCGCCAGCAGCTCCGGGACATCTAATTCACCCCTCCACTTT.

V gene TRBV28 combines with J gene TRBJ2-2; D is ambiguous. V was cut by 5 bases and J by 1 base, with 11 bases left in between. The CDR3 covers 15 residues. Germline CDR1 is MDHEN and CDR2 is SYDVKM. CDR3 in amino acids: CASSTDVWNTGELFF. CDR3 in DNA: TGTGCCAGCAGTACGGACGTCTGGAACACCGGGGAGCTGTTTTTT.

The V gene is TRBV7-2, the J gene TRBJ2-3; D is perhaps TRBD1 (6 bases). This CDR3 contains 14 residues. Germline V gene data show CDR1 as SGHTA and CDR2 as FQGNSA. Trimming removed 5 bases at V and 2 bases at J, with 11 bases between. The CDR3 loop is CASSRGQPTDTQYF. CDR3 DNA: TGTGCCAGCAGCAGAGGACAGCCCACAGATACGCAGTATTTT.

The chain employs TRBV19 and TRBJ2-5, with 9 bases matching TRBD1. The CDR3 is made up of 16 amino acids. CDR1 is LNHDA and CDR2 is SQIVND in the germline V gene (reference sequence). The ends lost 5 bases at V and 4 bases at J; junction bases unmatched: 11. The CDR3 DNA sequence: TGTGCCAGTAGTGCGGCCGGGACAGGGACGGCAGAGACCCAGTACTTC. It codes for CASSAAGTGTAETQYF.

The chain couples TRBV29-1 to TRBJ2-5, with 10 bases aligning to TRBD1. The CDR3 contains 15 residues. V gave up 3 bases and J gave up 4 bases; unmatched junction bases: 8. The V gene's germline CDR1 is SQVTM and CDR2 ANQGSEA. CDR3 sequence reads: CSVDGTGDFRETQYF. DNA of the CDR3: TGCAGCGTTGACGGGACAGGGGATTTTAGAGAGACCCAGTACTTC.

The genes are TRBV20-1 and TRBJ1-2; D is undetermined. Trimming left V 4 bases short and J 3 bases short, with 15 bases between. This CDR3 is 14 amino acids long. Germline assignment: CDR1 DFQATT and CDR2 SNEGSKA (reference sequence). The CDR3 bases are TGCAGTGCTACAAGACCTTCCGTAGACTATGGCTACACCTTC. This codes for CSATRPSVDYGYTF.